The present T cell receptor beta chain was sequenced within a study of shared clonotypes between healthy human individuals. Study findings and constraints: Clonotypes shared by all four donors outscored non-shared clonotypes in generation probability.

Points on this clone: What it recognizes is unknown.

V lost 1 base, J lost 5 bases, and 14 bases lay in between. The V gene's germline CDR1 is KGHSH and CDR2 LQKENI. The CDR3 loop spans 15 amino acids. Division of CD4+ cells produced a CD45RA+ naive subset and a CD45RA-negative memory subset. Execution of the assay was at deep level. Template for every sorted-subset replicate PCR totaled about 0.2 ug DNA, approximately 30,000 T cell genomes. The table came from immunoSEQ multiplex PCR; TCRdb's copy has only in-frame clones and leaves some out. The sample includes about 610,000 clones, more than 95% of them seen just once. The TCR comes from a woman in her 30s in good health. The rearrangement links TRBV18 to TRBJ2-5; no firm D call. Source material: naive CD4+ T cells sorted from blood. Stated subset: CD45RA+ positively selected. CDR3 coding DNA: TGTGCCAGCTCACCACGGCCGGGTGTAGGGGAGACCCAGTACTTC. This sequence encodes CASSPRPGVGETQYF.